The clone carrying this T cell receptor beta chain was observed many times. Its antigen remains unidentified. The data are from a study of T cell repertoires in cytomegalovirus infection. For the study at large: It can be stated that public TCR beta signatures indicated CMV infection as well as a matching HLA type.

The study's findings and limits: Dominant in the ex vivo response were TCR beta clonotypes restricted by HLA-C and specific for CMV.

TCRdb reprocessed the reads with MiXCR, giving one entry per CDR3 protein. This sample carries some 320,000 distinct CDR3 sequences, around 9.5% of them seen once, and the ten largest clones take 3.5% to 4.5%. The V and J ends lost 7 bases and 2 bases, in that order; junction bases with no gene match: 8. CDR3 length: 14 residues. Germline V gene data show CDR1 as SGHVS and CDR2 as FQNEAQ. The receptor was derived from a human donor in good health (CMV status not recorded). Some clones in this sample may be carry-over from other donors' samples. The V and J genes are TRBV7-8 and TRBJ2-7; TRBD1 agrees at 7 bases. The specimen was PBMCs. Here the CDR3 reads CASKGTGAPYEQYF. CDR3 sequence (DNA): TGTGCCAGCAAGGGAACAGGGGCCCCCTACGAGCAGTACTTC.